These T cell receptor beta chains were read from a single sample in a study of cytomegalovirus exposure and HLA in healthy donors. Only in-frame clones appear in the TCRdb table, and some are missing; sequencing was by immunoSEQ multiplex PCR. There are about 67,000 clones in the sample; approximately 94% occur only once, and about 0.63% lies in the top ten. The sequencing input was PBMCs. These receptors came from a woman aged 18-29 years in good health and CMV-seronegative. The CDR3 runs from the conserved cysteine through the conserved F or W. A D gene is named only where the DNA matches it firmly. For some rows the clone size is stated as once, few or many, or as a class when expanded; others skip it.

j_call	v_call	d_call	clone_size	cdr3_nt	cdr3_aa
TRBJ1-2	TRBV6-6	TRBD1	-	TGTGCCAGCAGTTCACAGGGGGTTAACTATGGCTACACCTTC	CASSSQGVNYGYTF
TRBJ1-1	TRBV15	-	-	TGTGCCACCAGGGCGGGGGGCACTGAAGCTTTCTTT	CATRAGGTEAFF
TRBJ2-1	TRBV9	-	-	TGTGCCAGCAGCGTAGCGCTATATGCCTACAATGAGCAGTTCTTC	CASSVALYAYNEQFF
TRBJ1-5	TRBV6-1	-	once	TGTGCCAGCATGAGGATCAATCAGCCCCAGCATTTT	CASMRINQPQHF
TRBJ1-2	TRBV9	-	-	TGTGCCAGCAGCGGGGAGAGGGAGCGAAAAGGCTACACCTTC	CASSGERERKGYTF
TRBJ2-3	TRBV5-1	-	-	TGCGCCAGCAGCTTGTACGGGGGCACAGATACGCAGTATTTT	CASSLYGGTDTQYF
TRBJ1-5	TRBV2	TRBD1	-	TGTGCCAGCAGTTACGGACAGGGGAGCGGCAATCAGCCCCAGCATTTT	CASSYGQGSGNQPQHF
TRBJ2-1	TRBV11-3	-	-	TGTGCCAGCAGCTCAAGCCGCGGACTCCCCTACAATGAGCAGTTCTTC	CASSSSRGLPYNEQFF
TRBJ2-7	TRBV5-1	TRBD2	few	TGCGCCAGCAGCTTGGATGGCGGGGGCTACGAGCAGTACTTC	CASSLDGGGYEQYF
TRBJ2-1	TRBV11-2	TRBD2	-	TGTGCCAGCAGCTTAAAGTCAGTGACTAGCCCACGCAATGAGCAGTTCTTC	CASSLKSVTSPRNEQFF
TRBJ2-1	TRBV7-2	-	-	TGTGCCAGCAGCGTCCAGGGAGGTGAGCAGTTCTTC	CASSVQGGEQFF
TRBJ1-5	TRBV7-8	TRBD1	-	TGTGCCAGCAGCCCCCGGGACAGGGCTAGCAATCAGCCCCAGCATTTT	CASSPRDRASNQPQHF
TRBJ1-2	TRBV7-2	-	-	TGTGCCAGCAGCTACTTTACGGGGGGCGCAGGGTATGGCTACACCTTC	CASSYFTGGAGYGYTF
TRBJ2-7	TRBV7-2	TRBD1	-	TGTGCCAGCAGCAGACAAACTGGGACAGGAGCCTACGAGCAGTACTTC	CASSRQTGTGAYEQYF
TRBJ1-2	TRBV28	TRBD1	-	TGTGCCAGCACCAAATTGGACAGGAGGACCAAATTTAACTATGGCTACACCTTC	CASTKLDRRTKFNYGYTF
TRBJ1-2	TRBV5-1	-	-	TGCGCCAGCAGGGAAGCGGGCTATGGCTACACCTTC	CASREAGYGYTF
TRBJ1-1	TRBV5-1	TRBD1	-	TGCGCCAGCAGCTTTTCGGGACAGGGGGTTGAAGCTTTCTTT	CASSFSGQGVEAFF
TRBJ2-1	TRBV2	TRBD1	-	TGTGCCAGCACCATCGGAAGGACAGGGTTCTTCAATGAGCAGTTCTTC	CASTIGRTGFFNEQFF
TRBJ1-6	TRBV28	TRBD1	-	TGTGCCAGCAGTGAAACCGGGACAGGGGTCAATTCACCCCTCCACTTT	CASSETGTGVNSPLHF
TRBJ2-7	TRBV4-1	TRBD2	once	TGCGCCAGCAGCCACCCCTTTGGGACTAGCGGGGGGGGCTACGAGCAGTACTTC	CASSHPFGTSGGGYEQYF
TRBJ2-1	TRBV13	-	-	TGTGCCAGCAGCGTGAACAGGGACAATGAGCAGTTCTTC	CASSVNRDNEQFF
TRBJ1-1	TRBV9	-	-	TGTGCCAGCAGCGTAGCAATAGGACAGACGAACACTGAAGCTTTCTTT	CASSVAIGQTNTEAFF
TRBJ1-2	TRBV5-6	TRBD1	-	TGTGCCAGCAGCTTTGGAATTCGAAAAGGGACAGCAAACTATGGCTACACCTTC	CASSFGIRKGTANYGYTF
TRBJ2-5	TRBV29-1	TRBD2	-	TGCAGCGTTCCCGGGACTAGCGGACGAGAGACCCAGTACTTC	CSVPGTSGRETQYF
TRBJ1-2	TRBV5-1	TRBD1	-	TGCGCCAGCAGCTTCGGACAGGGGTATGGCTACACCTTC	CASSFGQGYGYTF
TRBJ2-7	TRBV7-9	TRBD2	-	TGTGCCAGCAGCCGACTAGCGGATTCCTACGAGCAGTACTTC	CASSRLADSYEQYF
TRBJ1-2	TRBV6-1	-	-	TGTGCCAGCAGAAAGACGACAGACACTAACTATGGCTACACCTTC	CASRKTTDTNYGYTF
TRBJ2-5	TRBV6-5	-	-	TGTGCCAGCAGTCATCAGGGACAAGAGACCCAGTACTTC	CASSHQGQETQYF
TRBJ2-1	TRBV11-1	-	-	TGTGCCAGCAGCTCTCTAGTAGATGAGCAGTTCTTC	CASSSLVDEQFF
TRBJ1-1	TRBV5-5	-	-	TGTGCCAGCAGACACCCGGGGAGAGGTGCTGAAGCTTTCTTT	CASRHPGRGAEAFF
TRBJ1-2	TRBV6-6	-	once	TGTGCCAGTCTACAGGGCCTCGACTATGGCTACACCTTC	CASLQGLDYGYTF
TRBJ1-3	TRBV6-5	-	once	TGTGCCAGCAGTACAGGCCACTCTGGAAACACCATATATTTT	CASSTGHSGNTIYF
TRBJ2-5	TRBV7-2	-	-	TGTGCCAGCTCCAAGGGGGGGGCCCAAGAGACCCAGTACTTC	CASSKGGAQETQYF
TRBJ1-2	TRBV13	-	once	TGTGCCAGCAGCCGTCGAACAGGAAACTATGGCTACACCTTC	CASSRRTGNYGYTF
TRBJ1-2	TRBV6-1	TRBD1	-	TGTGCCAGCAGTGAAAACAGGGGGAGGGTCTACACCTTC	CASSENRGRVYTF
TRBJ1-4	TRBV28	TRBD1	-	TGTGCCAGCAGTTCTAAGGACAGGGCCGATTTTCCGCTGTTTTTT	CASSSKDRADFPLFF
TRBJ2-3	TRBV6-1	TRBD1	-	TGTGCCAGCAGGGAAGGACAGGGGTCGAGCACAGATACGCAGTATTTT	CASREGQGSSTDTQYF
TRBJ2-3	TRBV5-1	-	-	TGCGCCAGCACCCTACAGGCTCCCGGGAGCACAGATACGCAGTATTTT	CASTLQAPGSTDTQYF
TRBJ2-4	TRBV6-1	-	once	TGTGCCAGCAGTGAATGGTCCAGAGCCAAAAACATTCAGTACTTC	CASSEWSRAKNIQYF
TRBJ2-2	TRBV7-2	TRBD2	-	TGTGCCAGCGGGCGTACGGGGGGGCGGTCCGGGGAGCTGTTTTTT	CASGRTGGRSGELFF
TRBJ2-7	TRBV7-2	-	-	TGTGCCAGCAGCTGGGGCACAAGCTCCTACGAGCAGTACTTC	CASSWGTSSYEQYF
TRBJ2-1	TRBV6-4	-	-	TGTGCCAGCAGCGGTGATAACAATGAGCAGTTCTTC	CASSGDNNEQFF
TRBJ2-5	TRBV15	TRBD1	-	TGTGCCACCAGCAGGGGACAGGGGAGGGAGACCCAGTACTTC	CATSRGQGRETQYF
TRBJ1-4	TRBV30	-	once	TGTGCCTGGAGTCGCCAGAAGAAACTGTTTTTT	CAWSRQKKLFF
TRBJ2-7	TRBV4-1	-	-	TGCGCCAGCAGCCCACAGGGAGCCTACGAGCAGTACTTC	CASSPQGAYEQYF
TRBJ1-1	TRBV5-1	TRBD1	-	TGCGCCAGCAGCTTAAAGGGGGCGGCAACTGAAGCTTTCTTT	CASSLKGAATEAFF
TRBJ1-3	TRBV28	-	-	TGTGCCAGCAGCTCCCTTGGGGGCAGGGATGGAAACACCATATATTTT	CASSSLGGRDGNTIYF
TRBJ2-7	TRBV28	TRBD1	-	TGTGCCAGCAGCTCGGGACAGGTACTCTACGAGCAGTACTTC	CASSSGQVLYEQYF
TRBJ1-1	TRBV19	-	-	TGTGCCAGTAACCGCCGGCAGGGAGGCACTGAAGCTTTCTTT	CASNRRQGGTEAFF
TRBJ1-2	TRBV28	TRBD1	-	TGTGCCAGCAGTCGCGCCTCGGACAGGGGCTATGGCTACACCTTC	CASSRASDRGYGYTF